This T cell receptor (beta chain) was sequenced during a study of PD-1 blockade in classical Hodgkin lymphoma. Broader study findings: Newly diagnosed patients were said to have less baseline TCR diversity than healthy donors did.

As regards this clone: The target antigen is unknown.

This CDR3 is built from 14 residues. The germline V and J ends were trimmed by 0 bases and 5 bases, with 12 bases remaining between them. Germline assignment: CDR1 SGDLS and CDR2 YYNGEE. The table came from immunoSEQ multiplex PCR; TCRdb's copy has only in-frame clones and leaves some out. This sample carries roughly 140,000 clones, less than 80% of them seen once, and the ten largest clones take roughly 9.2%. Relapse was seen in all patients after autologous stem cell transplantation, and brentuximab vedotin exposure was variable. The sample was peripheral blood mononuclear cells (PBMCs), taken before the second cycle of nivolumab. The genes are TRBV9 and TRBJ2-7; no firm D call. This clonotype was obtained from a human donor with classical Hodgkin lymphoma. The DNA of the CDR3 is TGTGCCAGCAGCGTAGAGTTAGGGTTGCACGAGCAGTACTTC. As protein: CASSVELGLHEQYF.